The 21 T cell receptor beta chains in this list originate from one sample, sequenced in a study of graft-versus-host responses after intestinal transplantation. Clones were sequenced by immunoSEQ multiplex PCR, and TCRdb holds only the in-frame ones, with some missing. The data contain about 43,000 clones, around 96% of them singletons. The source material was PBMCs, sampled approximately 350 days after intestinal transplant. These receptor sequences come from a human patient who received an intestinal transplant, so some T cells may come from the graft donor.

The rearrangement joins TRBV5-1 to TRBJ1-3, with D possibly being TRBD1 (5 bases). The CDR3 sequence is 16 residues long. Germline assignment: CDR1 SGHRS and CDR2 YFSETQ. The V end lost 0 bases, the J end lost 2 bases, and 12 bases lay between the germline ends. This CDR3 reads CASSLEADSPGNTIYF. In DNA form, the CDR3 reads TGCGCCAGCAGCTTGGAGGCAGACAGTCCTGGAAACACCATATATTTT.

V and J are TRBV28 and TRBJ1-5, with 9 bases matching TRBD1. There are 16 residues in the CDR3. Per the germline V gene, CDR1 is MDHEN and CDR2 is SYDVKM. V shed 4 bases and J 3 bases; nucleotides not matched to a gene: 7. DNA of the CDR3: TGTGCCAGCAGTTCCACCGGGACAGGGTTCAATCAGCCCCAGCATTTT. It encodes CASSSTGTGFNQPQHF.

The chain recombines TRBV7-6 with TRBJ1-6; D gene uncertain. The CDR3 covers 15 residues. V lost 4 bases and J lost 8, with 15 bases in between. CDR1 and CDR2 (germline): SGHVS, FNYEAQ. CDR3 in DNA: TGTGCCAGCAGCTATAGTAATCAGTATGATTCACCCCTCCACTTT. It translates to CASSYSNQYDSPLHF.

Only one count was recorded for this clone. The chain is built from TRBV4-1 and TRBJ2-5; the match to TRBD1 covers 9 bases. Trimming at V came to 2 bases and at J to 4 bases, leaving 11 bases not matched to a gene. Germline values: CDR1 MGHRA, CDR2 YSYEKL. The CDR3 contains 17 residues. The CDR3 region is CASSQRTGTGRGETQYF. DNA of the CDR3: TGCGCCAGCAGCCAACGAACCGGGACAGGGAGGGGAGAGACCCAGTACTTC.

The rearrangement links TRBV5-4 to TRBJ2-7; D is possibly TRBD2 (6 bases). CDR1 and CDR2 (germline): SGHNT, YYREEE (reference sequence). The V gene lost 1 base and the J gene lost 2 bases, with 13 bases spanning the gap. The CDR3 consists of 15 residues. The CDR3 loop reads CASSLSSGNPYEQYF. The CDR3 coding sequence is TGTGCCAGCAGCTTGAGTAGCGGAAATCCCTACGAGCAGTACTTC.

This clone was seen more than once but under ten times. This sequence joins TRBV15 and TRBJ2-5, with TRBD1 matching over 11 bases. Germline CDR1 and CDR2: LNHNV and YYDKDF (reference sequence). J gave up 5 bases and V 3 bases, and 2 bases lay outside the gene matches. The CDR3 extends over 14 amino acids. The CDR3 DNA is TGTGCCACCAGCAGCGGGACAGGGGGTGAGACCCAGTACTTC. Translated, it gives CATSSGTGGETQYF. The full variable domain, rest sourced from reference TRBV15 and TRBJ2-5, is DAMVIQNPRYQVTQFGKPVTLSCSQTLNHNVMYWYQQKSSQAPKLLFHYYDKDFNNEADTPDNFQSRRPNTSFCFLDIRSPGLGDTAMYLCATSSGTGGETQYFGPGTRLLVL.

The rearrangement joins TRBV29-1 to TRBJ1-1; D unresolved. Germline loops: CDR1 SQVTM, CDR2 ANQGSEA. The CDR3 loop spans 12 amino acids. Trimming left V 4 bases short and J 1 base short, with 7 bases between. The CDR3 DNA reads as TGCAGCGTTGTGGGTTCGAACACTGAAGCTTTCTTT. Amino acids: CSVVGSNTEAFF.

This chain connects TRBV11-2 to TRBJ2-6; D unclear. CDR3 length: 16 residues. The V end lost 5 bases, the J end lost 5 bases, and 16 bases lay between the germline ends. The germline V gene has CDR1 SGHAT and CDR2 FQNNGV. The CDR3 is CASSRNQQSRANVLTF. Here the CDR3 DNA reads TGTGCCAGCAGCCGTAACCAACAAAGTCGGGCCAACGTCCTGACTTTC. The whole variable domain, remainder taken from reference TRBV11-2 and TRBJ2-6, is EAGVAQSPRYKIIEKRQSVAFWCNPISGHATLYWYQQILGQGPKLLIQFQNNGVVDDSQLPKDRFSAERLKGVDSTLKIQPAKLEDSAVYLCASSRNQQSRANVLTFGAGSRLTVL.

The rearrangement links TRBV5-4 to TRBJ2-2, with 10 nucleotides matching TRBD1. The CDR3 is made up of 15 amino acids. J gave up 6 bases and V 5 bases, and 7 bases lay outside the gene matches. CDR1 is SGHNT and CDR2 is YYREEE in the germline V gene (reference sequence). The CDR3: CASRARTGGPGELFF. The DNA for the CDR3 is TGTGCCAGCAGGGCTAGGACAGGGGGTCCCGGGGAGCTGTTTTTT.

This CDR3 is CASSPQGLGNYGYTF. DNA for the CDR3: TGTGCCAGCAGCCCCCAGGGCTTGGGAAACTATGGCTACACCTTC. The V and J genes are TRBV5-5 and TRBJ1-2, with a tentative D call TRBD1 (5 bases). The V gene's germline CDR1 is SGHKS and CDR2 YYEKEE (reference sequence). Trimming shortened V by 4 bases and J by 2 bases, and 15 bases separated the two germline ends. The length of the CDR3 is 15 residues.

The V call is TRBV6-5, the J call TRBJ1-1, with D possibly being TRBD1 (5 bases). V was shortened by 2 bases and J by 0 bases, with 7 bases between the two germline ends. Germline CDR1 reads MNHEY; CDR2 reads SVGAGI. The CDR3 is 14 residues long. CDR3 amino acids: CASSYTGLNTEAFF. CDR3 coding DNA: TGTGCCAGCAGTTACACAGGTCTGAACACTGAAGCTTTCTTT.

The chain is built from TRBV28 and TRBJ1-5; D perhaps matches TRBD1 (6 bases). V lost 7 bases and J lost 4, with 17 bases in between. Germline CDR1 and CDR2: MDHEN and SYDVKM. This CDR3 is 15 amino acids long. This CDR3 reads CASTTLLGANQPQHF. The CDR3, as DNA: TGTGCCAGCACAACCCTCCTGGGGGCGAATCAGCCCCAGCATTTT.

This clone was recorded once. The chain employs TRBV18 and TRBJ2-5; no firm D call. The germline CDR1 and CDR2 sequences are KGHSH and LQKENI. This CDR3 is 13 amino acids long. The V end lost 2 bases, the J end lost 1 base, and 5 bases lay between the germline ends. This CDR3 is CASSPVPQETQYF. DNA for the CDR3: TGTGCCAGCTCACCAGTGCCCCAAGAGACCCAGTACTTC. The whole variable domain, filled in from reference TRBV18 and TRBJ2-5, reads NAGVMQNPRHLVRRRGQEARLRCSPMKGHSHVYWYRQLPEEGLKFMVYLQKENIIDESGMPKERFSAEFPKEGPSILRIQQVVRGDSAAYFCASSPVPQETQYFGPGTRLLVL.

V usage is TRBV5-4 and J usage is TRBJ2-5; D is unclear. Germline V gene data show CDR1 as SGHNT and CDR2 as YYREEE (reference sequence). The CDR3 has 14 amino acids. V shed 0 bases and J shed 4 bases, with 10 bases lying between them. DNA for the CDR3: TGTGCCAGCAGCTTGGGTCCCAGTGGAGAGACCCAGTACTTC. This gives the protein CASSLGPSGETQYF.

A word on this clone: The same CDR3 also results from other DNA sequences found in this sample. The chain has TRBV6-1 and TRBJ1-5, with D maybe TRBD1 (6 bases). The CDR3 length is 15 residues. From germline, CDR1 is MNHNS and CDR2 SASEGT. Between the trimmed V and J ends, which lost 6 bases and 6 bases, there was a span of 18 bases. The chain's CDR3 is CASSDGGHSGQPQHF. The CDR3 DNA reads as TGTGCCAGCAGCGACGGGGGACACTCTGGTCAGCCCCAGCATTTT.

The chain uses TRBV25-1 and TRBJ2-3, with unresolved D. Germline values: CDR1 MGHDK, CDR2 SYGVNS. The CDR3 loop spans 14 amino acids. The V gene lost 2 bases and the J gene lost 0 bases, with 6 bases spanning the gap. The CDR3 nucleotides read TGTGCCAGCAGTGAAAGTACTAGCACAGATACGCAGTATTTT. It translates to CASSESTSTDTQYF.

The chain links TRBV6-1 to TRBJ2-2, with 10 bases lining up with TRBD1. The CDR3 extends over 15 amino acids. Germline trimming cut 6 bases from V and 4 bases from J; bases unmatched to any gene: 5. CDR1 and CDR2 (germline): MNHNS, SASEGT. The CDR3 bases are TGTGCCAGCAGGACGGGACAGGGGAGCACCGGGGAGCTGTTTTTT. This encodes CASRTGQGSTGELFF.

This chain connects TRBV5-4 to TRBJ1-2; D might be TRBD1 (6 bases). This CDR3 has 16 amino acids. V lost 4 bases and J lost 0, with 16 bases in between. The germline V gene encodes CDR1 SGHNT and CDR2 YYREEE (reference sequence). The CDR3 DNA sequence: TGTGCCAGCAGCCTGGCACAGGGACGCACTAACTATGGCTACACCTTC. This translates into CASSLAQGRTNYGYTF. The full variable domain, in which reference TRBV5-4 and TRBJ1-2 provide the parts outside the CDR3, is ETGVTQSPTHLIKTRGQQVTLRCSSQSGHNTVSWYQQALGQGPQFIFQYYREEENGRGNFPPRFSGLQFPNYSSELNVNALELDDSALYLCASSLAQGRTNYGYTFGSGTRLTVV.

This chain links TRBV7-3 with TRBJ2-1, with 8 bases aligning to TRBD2. Germline V gene sequence: CDR1 SGHTA, CDR2 FQGTGA. The CDR3 has 15 amino acids. After removal of 2 bases from V and 0 bases from J, the junction contained 0 bases not matched to a gene. The chain's CDR3 is CASSLGTSSYNEQFF. DNA of the CDR3: TGTGCCAGCAGCTTAGGGACTAGCTCCTACAATGAGCAGTTCTTC.

This chain joins TRBV7-9 and TRBJ2-1; 12 nucleotides align to TRBD2. In germline, CDR1 is SEHNR, CDR2 FQNEAQ (reference sequence). V was pared by 5 bases and J by 6 bases, with 5 bases of the junction left unmatched. The CDR3 loop spans 15 amino acids. The DNA of the CDR3 is TGTGCCAGCAGCGGAGCTAGCGGGGGGGCCAATGAGCAGTTCTTC. Protein: CASSGASGGANEQFF. Complete variable domain (other parts from reference TRBV7-9 and TRBJ2-1): DTGVSQNPRHKITKRGQNVTFRCDPISEHNRLYWYRQTLGQGPEFLTYFQNEAQLEKSRLLSDRFSAERPKGSFSTLEIQRTEQGDSAMYLCASSGASGGANEQFFGPGTRLTVL.

The V and J genes are TRBV27 and TRBJ2-7; 13 nucleotides line up with TRBD2. With V trimmed by 0 bases and J by 5 bases, 7 bases remained unmatched. CDR1 and CDR2 from the germline V gene are MNHEY and SMNVEV (reference sequence). There are 17 residues in the CDR3. The CDR3 DNA reads TGTGCCAGCAGTTTATCCTATGGACTAGCGGGAGAAGACGAGCAGTACTTC. Protein: CASSLSYGLAGEDEQYF.